The TCR beta chain under discussion was sequenced for a study of T cell repertoires in cytomegalovirus infection. MiXCR was run by TCRdb on the reads, yielding one entry per CDR3 protein. The table has approximately 770,000 distinct CDR3 sequences, 25% to 35% seen once. Trimming cost V 8 bases and J 5 bases, with 10 bases left between them. CDR1 MNHEY and CDR2 SMNVEV come from the germline V gene (reference sequence). The CDR3 spans 12 residues. This clonotype was counted a few times. Antigen specificity is unknown. The starting material was cultured CD8+ T cells from PBMCs, obtained from culture after CMV antigen stimulation. The clonotype was recovered from a human donor in good health (CMV status not recorded). Some clones in this sample may be carry-over from other donors' samples. The genes are TRBV27 and TRBJ2-1; D uncertain. CDR3 coding DNA: TGTGCCAGCTCTCAAGCCCACAATGAGCAGTTCTTC. Its translation: CASSQAHNEQFF.